This TCR beta chain was captured by sequencing in a study of shared clonotypes between healthy human individuals. Whole-study findings and limits: Genetic and exposure-history diversity was limited by the small donor number.

V was shortened by 3 bases and J by 5 bases, with 4 bases between the two germline ends. The CDR3 runs to 10 residues. CDR1 is DFQATT and CDR2 is SNEGSKA in the germline V gene (reference sequence). Positively selected for CCR7, the CD45RO-negative cells used as naive CD8 cells excluded terminally differentiated effector memory CD45RA+ cells. Regarding this clone: Its antigen is unknown. This same CDR3 is encoded by further DNA sequences in the sample.

TCRdb's copy holds only in-frame clones and misses some; the assay was immunoSEQ multiplex PCR. Altogether more than 2 million clones are present, 85% to 95% being singletons, with the ten largest covering about 1.7%. The sample taken for sequencing was naive CD8+ T cells from PBMCs. This clonotype was obtained from a man between 18 and 35 years old in good health. Some clones in this sample may be carry-over from other donors' samples. This chain connects TRBV20-1 to TRBJ1-1; D is uncertain. The CDR3 region is CSARGTEAFF. In DNA form, the CDR3 reads TGCAGTGCTAGGGGGACTGAAGCTTTCTTT.